The 17 T cell receptor beta chains below were found in one sample sequenced in a study of cytomegalovirus exposure and HLA in healthy donors. PCR used 60 Vbeta primers and 13 Jbeta primers. Assay: immunoSEQ multiplex PCR; the TCRdb copy retains only in-frame clones and omits some. The sample shows approximately 190,000 clones, 82% of them seen only once. Material for sequencing was PBMCs. Receptors originate from a young woman in good health and CMV-seronegative.

The chain combines TRBV7-9 with TRBJ1-2; TRBD1 might be the D (5 bases). Trimming left V 4 bases short and J 8 bases short, with 23 bases between. This CDR3 spans 16 amino acids. Germline V gives CDR1 SEHNR, CDR2 FQNEAQ (reference sequence). CDR3 sequence: CASSYPFDETASGYTF. The CDR3 DNA sequence: TGTGCCAGCAGCTATCCTTTCGACGAGACAGCATCGGGCTACACCTTC.

V usage is TRBV2 and J usage is TRBJ1-5, with TRBD1 matching over 7 bases. Germline-derived CDR1 and CDR2 are SNHLY and FYNNEI. This CDR3 is built from 15 residues. The J segment lost 3 bases and the V segment lost 6 bases, leaving 8 bases of the junction unmatched. CDR3 sequence (DNA): TGTGCCAGCAGGACCCAGACAGGGATCAATCAGCCCCAGCATTTT. Residues: CASRTQTGINQPQHF.

The V call is TRBV7-9, the J call TRBJ2-1; 12 nucleotides match TRBD2. The J segment lost 8 bases and the V segment lost 6 bases, leaving 8 bases of the junction unmatched. The CDR3 runs 15 residues. Germline V CDR1 and CDR2: SEHNR, FQNEAQ (reference sequence). CDR3 protein: CASRSPLAGGYEQFF. DNA of the CDR3: TGTGCCAGCAGATCACCACTAGCGGGGGGCTATGAGCAGTTCTTC.

This chain links TRBV6-1 with TRBJ1-5; 8 bases map to TRBD1. Germline V lookup: CDR1 MNHNS, CDR2 SASEGT. Trimming at V came to 4 bases and at J to 6 bases, leaving 2 bases not matched to a gene. This CDR3 has 13 amino acids. The CDR3 reads CASSGTGSQPQHF. The CDR3 region has the DNA TGTGCCAGCAGTGGGACAGGGAGTCAGCCCCAGCATTTT.

CDR3: CASSHLGQYYEQYF. CDR3 DNA: TGTGCCAGTAGCCATTTGGGACAGTACTACGAGCAGTACTTC. The V call is TRBV19, the J call TRBJ2-7; TRBD1 matches 7 bases. In germline, CDR1 is LNHDA, CDR2 SQIVND (reference sequence). This CDR3 spans 14 amino acids. V lost 6 bases and J lost 3; bases outside the gene matches: 8.

For this clone: In the same sample, other DNA sequences code for this CDR3. This sequence joins TRBV7-9 and TRBJ2-5; 13 bases align to TRBD2. The V gene's germline CDR1 is SEHNR and CDR2 FQNEAQ (reference sequence). Trimming at V came to 3 bases and at J to 1 base, leaving 2 bases not matched to a gene. This CDR3 has 16 amino acids. The CDR3 region is CASSFGLAGAQETQYF. Written as DNA, the CDR3 is TGTGCCAGCAGCTTTGGACTAGCGGGGGCCCAAGAGACCCAGTACTTC.

This chain links TRBV7-6 with TRBJ2-5, with a weak D call TRBD2 (7 bases). The germline V gene has CDR1 SGHVS and CDR2 FNYEAQ. V lost 8 bases, J lost 3 bases, and 13 bases lay in between. CDR3 length equals 13 residues. The CDR3 region has the DNA TGTGCCAGCCGGAGGGGGGGGGAAGAGACCCAGTACTTC. Translating gives CASRRGGEETQYF.

As DNA, the CDR3 is TGTGCCAGTAGTATAGCCTTACTCGAAAAGCAGTTCTTC. The encoded protein is CASSIALLEKQFF. The V and J genes are TRBV19 and TRBJ2-1; D uncertain. V lost 1 base to trimming and J lost 11 bases, with 12 bases between them. This CDR3 comprises 13 residues. CDR1 is LNHDA and CDR2 is SQIVND in the germline V gene (reference sequence).

The rearrangement joins TRBV7-2 to TRBJ2-5; the match to TRBD2 covers 8 bases. Germline V gene sequence: CDR1 SGHTA, CDR2 FQGNSA. With 6 bases clipped from V and 3 bases from J, the junction kept 3 bases outside the gene matches. The CDR3 totals 13 residues. This chain's CDR3 is CASSGSGEETQYF. CDR3 bases: TGTGCCAGCAGTGGTAGCGGGGAAGAGACCCAGTACTTC.

J is TRBJ2-1 and V is TRBV28; D remains unclear. CDR3 length: 11 residues. The V end lost 3 bases, the J end lost 7 bases, and 4 bases lay between the germline ends. CDR1 is MDHEN, CDR2 SYDVKM, per germline. CDR3 in amino acids: CASSFPNEQFF. In nucleotides, the CDR3 is TGTGCCAGCAGTTTCCCAAATGAGCAGTTCTTC.

This chain uses TRBV27 with TRBJ1-5; 8 bases line up with TRBD1. V trimming: 6 bases; J trimming: 3 bases; junction bases outside the gene matches: 7. Germline V CDR1 and CDR2: MNHEY, SMNVEV (reference sequence). This CDR3 contains 15 residues. CDR3 amino acids: CASSRRGQINQPQHF. CDR3 nucleotide sequence: TGTGCCAGCAGCCGCAGGGGGCAGATCAATCAGCCCCAGCATTTT.

The chain has TRBV7-6 and TRBJ2-1; TRBD2 matches at 10 bases. The CDR3 is 19 amino acids. Germline lookup yields CDR1 SGHVS and CDR2 FNYEAQ. V lost 4 bases, J lost 4 bases, and 16 bases stayed unmatched. CDR3 region: CASSWTVASGGHSYNEQFF. The CDR3 coding sequence is TGTGCCAGCAGCTGGACGGTGGCTAGCGGGGGTCACTCTTACAATGAGCAGTTCTTC.

This sequence joins TRBV2 and TRBJ1-2, with TRBD1 as a possible D gene (6 bases). Germline V gene data show CDR1 as SNHLY and CDR2 as FYNNEI. Between the trimmed V and J ends, which lost 4 bases and 0 bases, there was a span of 9 bases. This CDR3 has 14 residues. CDR3 protein: CASSGDTSNYGYTF. CDR3 sequence (DNA): TGTGCCAGCAGTGGGGACACCTCTAACTATGGCTACACCTTC.

The V and J genes are TRBV10-3 and TRBJ2-7, with D unclear. CDR1 and CDR2 (germline): ENHRY, SYGVKD. The CDR3 is 16 residues long. Trimming removed 1 base from V and 0 bases from J, with 13 bases in between. Here the CDR3 DNA reads TGTGCCATCAGTGAGTTTTTAGCACGTCGCTCCTACGAGCAGTACTTC. It specifies CAISEFLARRSYEQYF.

The rearrangement joins TRBV5-6 to TRBJ2-7, with D perhaps TRBD2 (5 bases). Trimming removed 4 bases at V and 5 bases at J, with 16 bases between. The CDR3 is 14 residues long. The V gene's germline CDR1 is SGHDT and CDR2 YYEEEE. CDR3 amino acids: CASSAWWAGHEQYF. In DNA, the CDR3 is TGTGCCAGCAGCGCCTGGTGGGCGGGCCACGAGCAGTACTTC. Together with reference TRBV5-6 and TRBJ2-7, the CDR3 gives the full variable domain: DAGVTQSPTHLIKTRGQQVTLRCSPKSGHDTVSWYQQALGQGPQFIFQYYEEEERQRGNFPDRFSGHQFPNYSSELNVNALLLGDSALYLCASSAWWAGHEQYFGPGTRLTVT.

The chain joins TRBV27 to TRBJ1-4, with 8 bases matching TRBD1. The CDR3 consists of 16 residues. The germline V gene has CDR1 MNHEY and CDR2 SMNVEV (reference sequence). After removal of 3 bases from V and 8 bases from J, the junction contained 11 bases not matched to a gene. This chain's CDR3 is CASSFSRTGRNEKLFF. The CDR3, as DNA: TGTGCCAGCAGTTTTTCCCGGACAGGGAGAAACGAAAAACTGTTTTTT.

The chain uses TRBV2 and TRBJ2-5; 12 nucleotides match TRBD1. The CDR3 sequence is 15 residues long. The germline V gene has CDR1 SNHLY and CDR2 FYNNEI. V was pared by 4 bases and J by 5 bases, with 5 bases of the junction left unmatched. CDR3 region: CASSGGTGGVETQYF. Written as DNA, the CDR3 is TGTGCCAGCAGTGGAGGGACAGGGGGCGTTGAGACCCAGTACTTC.